This T cell receptor (beta chain) was identified in a study of blood T cell repertoires in COVID-19. The wider study: COVID-19 samples, acute and convalescent, were from the United States, Italy and Spain. T cells, B-cell-depleted T cells, or PBMCs provided the cDNA or gDNA that served as material.

Methods used by the authors: Quantification of nucleated cells was approximated via reference gene primer amplification. The table came from immunoSEQ multiplex PCR; TCRdb's copy has only in-frame clones and leaves some out. The DNA gave D and trimming, while V, J and clone size come from that table. Altogether roughly 51,000 clones are present, about 86% being singletons, with the ten largest covering about 3.2%. V was pared by 0 bases and J by 10 bases, with 9 bases of the junction left unmatched. Germline V gene lookup returns CDR1 LNHNV and CDR2 YYDKDF (reference sequence). The CDR3 extends over 16 amino acids.

The sample comprised peripheral blood. This clonotype was obtained from a woman older than 75 with acute or convalescent COVID-19. The gene calls are TRBV15 and TRBJ2-1, with 10 bases lining up with TRBD2. CDR3 residues: CATSREPAGGQEEQFF. CDR3 nucleotide sequence: TGTGCCACCAGCAGAGAGCCAGCGGGGGGGCAGGAAGAGCAGTTCTTC.